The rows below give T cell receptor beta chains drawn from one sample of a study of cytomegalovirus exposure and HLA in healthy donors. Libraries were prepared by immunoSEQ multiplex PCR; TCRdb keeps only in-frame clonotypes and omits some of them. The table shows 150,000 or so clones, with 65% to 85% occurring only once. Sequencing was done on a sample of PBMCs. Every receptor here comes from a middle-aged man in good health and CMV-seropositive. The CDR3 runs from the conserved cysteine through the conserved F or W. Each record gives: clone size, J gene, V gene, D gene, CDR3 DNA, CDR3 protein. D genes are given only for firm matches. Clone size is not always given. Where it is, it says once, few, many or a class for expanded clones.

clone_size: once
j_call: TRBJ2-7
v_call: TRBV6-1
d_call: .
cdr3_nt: TGTGCCAGCAGTGACCCCGGGGCGGGACGAGGTCCCGAGCAGTACTTC
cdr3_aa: CASSDPGAGRGPEQYF

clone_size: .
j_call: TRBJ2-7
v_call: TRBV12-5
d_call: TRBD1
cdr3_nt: TGTGCTAGTGGTTTGGATACCGGGACAGGGCTGGGGGAGCAGTACTTC
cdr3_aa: CASGLDTGTGLGEQYF

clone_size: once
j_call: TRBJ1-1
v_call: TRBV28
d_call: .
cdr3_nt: TGTGCCAGCAGTTTAGCGCGCGAAGCTTTCTTT
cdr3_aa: CASSLAREAFF

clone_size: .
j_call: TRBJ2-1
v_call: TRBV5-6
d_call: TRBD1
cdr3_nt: TGTGCCAGCAGCCGCTCCGCAGGGGGCGTGAGGAATGAGCAGTTCTTC
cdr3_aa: CASSRSAGGVRNEQFF

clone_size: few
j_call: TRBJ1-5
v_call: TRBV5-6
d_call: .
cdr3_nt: TGTGCCAGCAGCGCATCGATACAGGGTCGTGGACAGCCCCAGCATTTT
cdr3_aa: CASSASIQGRGQPQHF

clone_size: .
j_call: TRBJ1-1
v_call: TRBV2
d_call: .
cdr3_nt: TGTGCCAGCATCTCCCGGGGGGCGAGTAACACTGAAGCTTTCTTT
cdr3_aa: CASISRGASNTEAFF

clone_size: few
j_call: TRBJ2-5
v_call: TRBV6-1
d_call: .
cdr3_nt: TGTGCCAGCAGTGAGAGGGCGGAGACCCAGTACTTC
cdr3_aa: CASSERAETQYF

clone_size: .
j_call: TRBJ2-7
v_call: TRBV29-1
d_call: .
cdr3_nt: TGCAGCGTTATTGACAGGAGGAGCTCCTACGAGCAGTACTTC
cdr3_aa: CSVIDRRSSYEQYF

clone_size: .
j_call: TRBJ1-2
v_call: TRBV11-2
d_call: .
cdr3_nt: TGTGCCAGCAGCTTAACCCTTGACAGCTACTATGGCTACACCTTC
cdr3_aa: CASSLTLDSYYGYTF

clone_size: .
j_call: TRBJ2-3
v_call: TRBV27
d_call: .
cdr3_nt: TGTGCCAGCAGTTTAGGCAGGGTGAGCACAGATACGCAGTATTTT
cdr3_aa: CASSLGRVSTDTQYF

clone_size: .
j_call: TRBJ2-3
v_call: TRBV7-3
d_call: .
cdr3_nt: TGTGCCAGCAGCCCCAAGGGGCAGGGAAGGACAGATACGCAGTATTTT
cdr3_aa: CASSPKGQGRTDTQYF

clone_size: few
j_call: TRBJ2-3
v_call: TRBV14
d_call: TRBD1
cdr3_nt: TGTGCCAGCAGCCAGGACAGGCACGGTCGGGCAGATACGCAGTATTTT
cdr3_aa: CASSQDRHGRADTQYF

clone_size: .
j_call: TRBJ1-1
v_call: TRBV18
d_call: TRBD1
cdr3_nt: TGTGCCAGCTCACCACGGACAGGGTCAAACACTGAAGCTTTCTTT
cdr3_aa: CASSPRTGSNTEAFF

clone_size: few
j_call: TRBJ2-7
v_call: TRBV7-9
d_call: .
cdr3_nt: TGTGCCAGCAGCCGATCCAGGGCCGAGCAGTACTTC
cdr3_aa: CASSRSRAEQYF

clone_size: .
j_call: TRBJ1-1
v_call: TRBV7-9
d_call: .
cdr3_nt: TGTGCCAGCAACTTCCGAGGCACTGAAGCTTTCTTT
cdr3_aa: CASNFRGTEAFF

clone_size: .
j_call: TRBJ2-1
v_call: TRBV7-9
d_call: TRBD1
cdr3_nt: TGTGCCAGCAGCCAAGTGGAGACAGGGAACAATGAGCAGTTCTTC
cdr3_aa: CASSQVETGNNEQFF

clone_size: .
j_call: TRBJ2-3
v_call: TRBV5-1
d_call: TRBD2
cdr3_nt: TGCGCCAGCAGCTTGGGGCGGGGGTCCCAGGATACGCAGTATTTT
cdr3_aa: CASSLGRGSQDTQYF

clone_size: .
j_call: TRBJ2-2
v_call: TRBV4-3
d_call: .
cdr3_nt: TGCGCCAGCAGCCAAGATCCGGCAGGGGTCAACACCGGGGAGCTGTTTTTT
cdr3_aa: CASSQDPAGVNTGELFF

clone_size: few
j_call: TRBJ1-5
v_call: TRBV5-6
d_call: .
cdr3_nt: TGTGCCAGCAGCAATACAGGGCTAGGACAGCCCCAGCATTTT
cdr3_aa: CASSNTGLGQPQHF

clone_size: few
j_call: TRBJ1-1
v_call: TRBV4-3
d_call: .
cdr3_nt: TGCGCCAGCAGCCAAGAAGTAGGGGATTTGTGGACTGAAGCTTTCTTT
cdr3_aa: CASSQEVGDLWTEAFF

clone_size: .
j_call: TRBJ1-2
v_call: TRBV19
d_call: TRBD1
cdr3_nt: TGTGCCAGTAGTAGCCCCTCCGGGACAGGGCACTATGGCTACACCTTC
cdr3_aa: CASSSPSGTGHYGYTF

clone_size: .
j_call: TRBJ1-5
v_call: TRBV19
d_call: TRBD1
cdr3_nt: TGTGCCAGTAGTCCAATCAGGGGGGTCGGTCAGCCCCAGCATTTT
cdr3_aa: CASSPIRGVGQPQHF

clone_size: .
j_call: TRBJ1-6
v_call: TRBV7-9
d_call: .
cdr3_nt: TGTGCCAGCAGAGAGGGTGGTATCGGGAATTCACCCCTCCACTTT
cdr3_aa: CASREGGIGNSPLHF

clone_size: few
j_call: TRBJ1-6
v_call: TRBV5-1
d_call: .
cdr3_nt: TGCGCCAGCAGCTTGGCCCCAGATTCATCTAATTCACCCCTCCACTTT
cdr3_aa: CASSLAPDSSNSPLHF

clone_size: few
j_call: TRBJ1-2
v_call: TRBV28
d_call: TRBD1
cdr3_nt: TGTGCCAGCAGTGAGGACAGGGGGCTTAGCTACACCTTC
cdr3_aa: CASSEDRGLSYTF

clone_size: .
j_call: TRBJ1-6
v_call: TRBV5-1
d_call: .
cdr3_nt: TGCGCCAGCTTTCCTTACCCGGGAAATTCACCCCTCCACTTT
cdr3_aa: CASFPYPGNSPLHF